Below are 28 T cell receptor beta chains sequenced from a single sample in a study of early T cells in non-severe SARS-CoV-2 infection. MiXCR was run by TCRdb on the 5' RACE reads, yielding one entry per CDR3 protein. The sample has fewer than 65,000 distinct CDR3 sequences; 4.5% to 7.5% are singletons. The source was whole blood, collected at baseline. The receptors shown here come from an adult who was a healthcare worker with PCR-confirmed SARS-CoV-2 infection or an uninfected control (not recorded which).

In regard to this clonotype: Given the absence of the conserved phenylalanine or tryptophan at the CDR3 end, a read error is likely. The CDR3 here is CASSPRGGTDTQYI. The CDR3 bases are TGTGCCAGCTCACCACGGGGAGGCACAGATACGCAGTATATT. This sequence joins TRBV18 and TRBJ2-3; maybe TRBD2 (5 bases). The CDR3 sequence is 14 residues long. Germline V gives CDR1 KGHSH, CDR2 LQKENI. The V gene lost 1 base and the J gene lost 1 base, with 6 bases spanning the gap.

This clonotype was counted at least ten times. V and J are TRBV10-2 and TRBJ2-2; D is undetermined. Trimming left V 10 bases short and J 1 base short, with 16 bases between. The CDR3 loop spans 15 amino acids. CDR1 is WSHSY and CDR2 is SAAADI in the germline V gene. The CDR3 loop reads CATRRHGRNTGELFF. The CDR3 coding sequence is TGCGCCACCCGACGGCATGGCAGGAACACCGGGGAGCTGTTTTTT.

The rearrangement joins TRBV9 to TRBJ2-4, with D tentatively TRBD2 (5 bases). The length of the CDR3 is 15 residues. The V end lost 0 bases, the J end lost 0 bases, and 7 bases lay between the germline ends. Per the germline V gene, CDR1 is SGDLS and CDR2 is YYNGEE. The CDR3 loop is CASSVEAGAKNIQYF. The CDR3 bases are TGTGCCAGCAGCGTAGAGGCGGGAGCCAAAAACATTCAGTACTTC.

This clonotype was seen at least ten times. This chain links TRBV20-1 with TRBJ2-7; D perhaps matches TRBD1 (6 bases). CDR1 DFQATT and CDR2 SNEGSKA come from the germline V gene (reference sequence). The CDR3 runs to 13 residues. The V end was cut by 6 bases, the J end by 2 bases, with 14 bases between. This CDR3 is CSAVRDNTYEQYF. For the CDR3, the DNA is TGCAGTGCCGTACGGGACAACACCTACGAGCAGTACTTC.

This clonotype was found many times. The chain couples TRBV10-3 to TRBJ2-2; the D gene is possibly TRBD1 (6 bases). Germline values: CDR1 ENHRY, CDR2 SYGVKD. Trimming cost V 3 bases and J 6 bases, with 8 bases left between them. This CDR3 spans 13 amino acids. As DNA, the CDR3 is TGTGCCATCAGTGAACAGGGAGCCGGGGAGCTGTTTTTT. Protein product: CAISEQGAGELFF.

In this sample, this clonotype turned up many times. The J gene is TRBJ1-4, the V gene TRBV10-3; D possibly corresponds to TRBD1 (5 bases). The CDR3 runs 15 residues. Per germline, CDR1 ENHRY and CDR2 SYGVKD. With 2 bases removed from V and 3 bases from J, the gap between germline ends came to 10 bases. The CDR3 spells CAISEDKGANEKLFF. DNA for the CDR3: TGTGCCATCAGTGAGGATAAAGGGGCTAATGAAAAACTGTTTTTT.

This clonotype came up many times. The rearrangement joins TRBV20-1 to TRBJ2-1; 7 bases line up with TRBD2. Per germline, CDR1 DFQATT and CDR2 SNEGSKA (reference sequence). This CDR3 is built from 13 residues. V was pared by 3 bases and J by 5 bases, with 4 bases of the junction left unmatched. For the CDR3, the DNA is TGCAGTGCTAGCCTAGCGGTCCACAATGAGCAGTTCTTC. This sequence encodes CSASLAVHNEQFF.

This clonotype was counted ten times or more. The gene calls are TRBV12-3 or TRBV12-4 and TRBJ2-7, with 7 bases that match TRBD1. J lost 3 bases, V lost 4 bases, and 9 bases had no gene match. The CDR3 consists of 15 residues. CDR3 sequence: CASSSIRDSRYEQYF. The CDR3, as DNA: TGTGCCAGCAGTTCTATCCGGGACAGCCGCTACGAGCAGTACTTC.

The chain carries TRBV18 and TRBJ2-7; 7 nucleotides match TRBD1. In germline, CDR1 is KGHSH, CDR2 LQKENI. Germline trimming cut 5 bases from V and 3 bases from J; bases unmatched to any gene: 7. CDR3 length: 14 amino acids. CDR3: CASSFRQGHYEQYF. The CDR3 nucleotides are TGTGCCAGCTCATTCCGACAGGGACACTACGAGCAGTACTTC.

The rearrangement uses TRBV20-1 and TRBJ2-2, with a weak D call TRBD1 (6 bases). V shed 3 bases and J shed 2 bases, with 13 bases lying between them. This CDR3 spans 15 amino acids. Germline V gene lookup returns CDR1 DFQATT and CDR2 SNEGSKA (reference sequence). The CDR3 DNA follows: TGCAGTGCTAGGGTTGGGGGCACTAACACCGGGGAGCTGTTTTTT. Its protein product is CSARVGGTNTGELFF.

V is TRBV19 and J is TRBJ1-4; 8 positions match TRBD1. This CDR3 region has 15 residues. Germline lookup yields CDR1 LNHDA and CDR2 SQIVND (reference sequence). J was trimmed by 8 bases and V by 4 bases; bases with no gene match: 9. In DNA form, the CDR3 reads TGTGCCAGTAGTACCACTTGGACAGGGAACGAAAAACTGTTTTTT. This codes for CASSTTWTGNEKLFF.

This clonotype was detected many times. The CDR3 nucleotides are TGTGCCACCAGCAGAGATGAGGGACTAGCGGGAGGAGGGAATGAGCAGTTCTTC. This gives the protein CATSRDEGLAGGGNEQFF. This chain joins TRBV15 and TRBJ2-1; 15 bases agree with TRBD2. Germline CDR1 LNHNV, CDR2 YYDKDF (reference sequence). Losses at the gene ends were 0 bases for V and 7 bases for J; bases not matched to a gene: 7. The CDR3 runs to 18 residues.

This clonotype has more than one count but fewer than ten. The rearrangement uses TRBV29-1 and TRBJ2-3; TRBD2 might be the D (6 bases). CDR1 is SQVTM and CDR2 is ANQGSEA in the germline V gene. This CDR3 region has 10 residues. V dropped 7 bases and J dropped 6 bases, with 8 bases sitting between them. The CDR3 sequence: CSGGADTQYF. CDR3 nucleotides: TGCAGCGGCGGGGCTGATACGCAGTATTTT.

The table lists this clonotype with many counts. The CDR3 DNA reads as TGTGCCAGCAGCTTAGGCGGTGACAGGGGGCCCTCTGGAAACACCATATATTTT. Translated, it gives CASSLGGDRGPSGNTIYF. This chain uses TRBV7-6 with TRBJ1-3, with 10 bases matching TRBD1. The length of the CDR3 is 18 residues. The ends lost 1 base at V and 0 bases at J; junction bases unmatched: 6. Germline CDR1 is SGHVS and CDR2 is FNYEAQ.

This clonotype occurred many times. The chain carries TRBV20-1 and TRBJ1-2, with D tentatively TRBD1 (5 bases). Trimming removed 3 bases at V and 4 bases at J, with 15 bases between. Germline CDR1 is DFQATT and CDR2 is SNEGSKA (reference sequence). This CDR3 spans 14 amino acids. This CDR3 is CSASSIQGSYGYTF. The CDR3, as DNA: TGCAGTGCTAGTTCCATTCAGGGAAGCTATGGCTACACCTTC.

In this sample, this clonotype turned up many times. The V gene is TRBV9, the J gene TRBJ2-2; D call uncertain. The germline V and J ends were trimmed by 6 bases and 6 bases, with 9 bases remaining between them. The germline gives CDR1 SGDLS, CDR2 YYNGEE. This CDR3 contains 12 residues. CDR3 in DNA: TGTGCCAGCACTGGGGAAGCCGGGGAGCTGTTTTTT. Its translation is CASTGEAGELFF.

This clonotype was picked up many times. The CDR3 is CSATLGTGENIQYF. CDR3 sequence (DNA): TGCAGTGCTACGCTTGGGACAGGGGAAAACATTCAGTACTTC. The chain recombines TRBV20-1 with TRBJ2-4; the match to TRBD1 covers 10 bases. CDR3 size: 14 residues. The germline V gene has CDR1 DFQATT and CDR2 SNEGSKA (reference sequence). The V and J ends lost 4 bases and 5 bases, in that order; junction bases with no gene match: 5.

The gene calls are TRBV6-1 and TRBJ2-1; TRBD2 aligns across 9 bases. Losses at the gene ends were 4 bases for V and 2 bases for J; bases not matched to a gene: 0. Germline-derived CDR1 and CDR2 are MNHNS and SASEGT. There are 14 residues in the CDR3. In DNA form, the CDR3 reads TGTGCCAGCAGTGTAGCGGGAGCCTACAATGAGCAGTTCTTC. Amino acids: CASSVAGAYNEQFF.

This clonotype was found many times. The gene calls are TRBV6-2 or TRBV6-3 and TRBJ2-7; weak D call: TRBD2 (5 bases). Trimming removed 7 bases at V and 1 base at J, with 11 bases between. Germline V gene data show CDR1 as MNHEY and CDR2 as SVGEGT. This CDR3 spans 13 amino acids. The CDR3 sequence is CASTGRGSYEQYF. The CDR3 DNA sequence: TGTGCCAGCACTGGACGGGGATCCTACGAGCAGTACTTC.

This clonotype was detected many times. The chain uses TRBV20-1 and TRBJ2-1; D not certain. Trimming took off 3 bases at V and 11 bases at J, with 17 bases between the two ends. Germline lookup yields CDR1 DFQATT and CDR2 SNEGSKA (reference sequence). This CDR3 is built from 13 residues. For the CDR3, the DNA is TGCAGTGCTAGTGACTCAAGGTCCCAGAAGCAGTTCTTC. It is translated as CSASDSRSQKQFF.

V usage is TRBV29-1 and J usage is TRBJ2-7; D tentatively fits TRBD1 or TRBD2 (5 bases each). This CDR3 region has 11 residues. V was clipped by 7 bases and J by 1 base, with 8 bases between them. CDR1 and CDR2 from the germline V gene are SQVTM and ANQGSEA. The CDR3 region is CSAGTSYEQYF. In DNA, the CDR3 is TGCAGCGCTGGGACGTCCTACGAGCAGTACTTC.

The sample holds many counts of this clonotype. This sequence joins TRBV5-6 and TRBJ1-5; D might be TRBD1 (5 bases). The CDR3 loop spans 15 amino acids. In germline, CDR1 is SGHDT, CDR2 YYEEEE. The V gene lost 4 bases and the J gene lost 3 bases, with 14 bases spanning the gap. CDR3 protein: CASSESVGVNQPQHF. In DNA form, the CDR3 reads TGTGCCAGCAGCGAATCAGTAGGGGTCAATCAGCCCCAGCATTTT.

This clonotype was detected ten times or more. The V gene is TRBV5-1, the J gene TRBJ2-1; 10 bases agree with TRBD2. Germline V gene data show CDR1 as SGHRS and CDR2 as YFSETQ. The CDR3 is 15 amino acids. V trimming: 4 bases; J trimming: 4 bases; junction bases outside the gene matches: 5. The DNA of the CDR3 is TGCGCCAGCAGCGCCGGGACTAGCGATTACAATGAGCAGTTCTTC. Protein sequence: CASSAGTSDYNEQFF.

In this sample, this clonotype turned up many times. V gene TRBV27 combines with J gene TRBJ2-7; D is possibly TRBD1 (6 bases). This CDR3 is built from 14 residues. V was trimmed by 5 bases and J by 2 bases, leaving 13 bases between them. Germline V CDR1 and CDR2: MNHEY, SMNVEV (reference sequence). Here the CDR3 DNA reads TGTGCCAGCAGTCGCTCGACAGGCGCCTACGAGCAGTACTTC. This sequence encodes CASSRSTGAYEQYF.

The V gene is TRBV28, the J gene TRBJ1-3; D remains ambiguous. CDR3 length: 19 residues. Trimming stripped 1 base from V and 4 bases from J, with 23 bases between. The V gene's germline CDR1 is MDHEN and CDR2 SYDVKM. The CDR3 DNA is TGTGCCAGCAGTTTATTTCGGAGACACCTAAGGTCCGACGGAAACACCATATATTTT. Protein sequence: CASSLFRRHLRSDGNTIYF.

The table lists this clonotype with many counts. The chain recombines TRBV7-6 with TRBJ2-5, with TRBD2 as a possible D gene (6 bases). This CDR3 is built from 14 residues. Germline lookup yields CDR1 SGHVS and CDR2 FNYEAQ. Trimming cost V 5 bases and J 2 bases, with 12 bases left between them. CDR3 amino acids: CASSGREIQETQYF. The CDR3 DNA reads TGTGCCAGCAGCGGACGGGAGATACAAGAGACCCAGTACTTC.

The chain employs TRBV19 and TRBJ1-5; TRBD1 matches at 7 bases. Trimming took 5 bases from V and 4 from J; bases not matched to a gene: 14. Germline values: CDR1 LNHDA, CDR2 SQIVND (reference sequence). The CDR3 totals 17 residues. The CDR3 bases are TGTGCCAGTAGTTCCCGTCGAGGGGGCCCTGAAAATCAGCCCCAGCATTTT. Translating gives CASSSRRGGPENQPQHF.

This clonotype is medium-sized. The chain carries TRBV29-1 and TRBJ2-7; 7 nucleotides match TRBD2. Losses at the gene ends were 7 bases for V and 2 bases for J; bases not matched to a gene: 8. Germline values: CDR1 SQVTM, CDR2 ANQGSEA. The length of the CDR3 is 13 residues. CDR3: CSATLADTYEQYF. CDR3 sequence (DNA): TGCAGCGCTACCCTAGCGGACACCTACGAGCAGTACTTC.